These 6 T cell receptor beta chains came from one sample sequenced in a study of shared clonotypes between healthy human individuals. Clones were read by immunoSEQ multiplex PCR, and TCRdb kept only the in-frame ones, dropping some. This sample has about 1.1 million clones, with about 72% found just once. Sequences were obtained from memory CD4+ T cells from PBMCs. Subset given: CD45RA-negative fraction. The receptors come from a man aged 18-30 years in good health. Some clones in this sample may be carry-over from other donors' samples.

V usage is TRBV27 and J usage is TRBJ1-2; D remains ambiguous. CDR1 and CDR2 (germline): MNHEY, SMNVEV (reference sequence). The V end lost 6 bases, the J end lost 6 bases, and 20 bases lay between the germline ends. The CDR3 spans 15 residues. CDR3 loop: CASRFGGLWGNGYTF. In DNA, the CDR3 is TGTGCCAGCAGATTCGGCGGGCTCTGGGGTAATGGCTACACCTTC.

This chain connects TRBV5-1 to TRBJ2-5; the match to TRBD2 covers 10 bases. CDR1 SGHRS and CDR2 YFSETQ come from the germline V gene. The trim removed 0 bases at V and 8 bases at J, leaving 7 bases unmatched. This CDR3 spans 15 amino acids. Here the CDR3 DNA reads TGCGCCAGCAGCTTGGAACAAGCGGGAGGGAACACCCAGTACTTC. It codes for CASSLEQAGGNTQYF.

DNA of the CDR3: TGTGCCAGCAGAACTAGCGGGGTTCCTAACTATGGCTACACCTTC. Its protein is CASRTSGVPNYGYTF. The V call is TRBV7-2, the J call TRBJ1-2; D is ambiguous. V was trimmed by 6 bases and J by 0 bases, leaving 14 bases between them. The CDR3 has 15 residues. Germline V gives CDR1 SGHTA, CDR2 FQGNSA. The whole variable domain, filled in from reference TRBV7-2 and TRBJ1-2, reads GAGVSQSPSNKVTEKGKDVELRCDPISGHTALYWYRQSLGQGLEFLIYFQGNSAPDKSGLPSDRFSAERTGGSVSTLTIQRTQQEDSAVYLCASRTSGVPNYGYTFGSGTRLTVV.

The CDR3 DNA sequence: TGTGCCATCGCTCCGGGACTGAATACTTACAATGAGCAGTTCTTC. It encodes CAIAPGLNTYNEQFF. The genes are TRBV10-3 and TRBJ2-1; D is possibly TRBD2 (6 bases). The V end lost 8 bases, the J end lost 4 bases, and 18 bases lay between the germline ends. The CDR3 is 15 amino acids. Germline values: CDR1 ENHRY, CDR2 SYGVKD.

The chain is built from TRBV5-1 and TRBJ2-3, with D uncertain. Germline CDR1 and CDR2: SGHRS and YFSETQ. The CDR3 consists of 15 residues. Trimming took off 2 bases at V and 3 bases at J, with 13 bases between the two ends. The CDR3 region has the DNA TGCGCCAGCAGCTTTCAAGCGCCCTGGACAGATACGCAGTATTTT. It codes for CASSFQAPWTDTQYF. The full variable domain, rest sourced from reference TRBV5-1 and TRBJ2-3, is KAGVTQTPRYLIKTRGQQVTLSCSPISGHRSVSWYQQTPGQGLQFLFEYFSETQRNKGNFPGRFSGRQFSNSRSEMNVSTLELGDSALYLCASSFQAPWTDTQYFGPGTRLTVL.

This clone was detected ten times or more. The chain has TRBV27 and TRBJ2-2; D unclear. CDR1 and CDR2 from the germline V gene are MNHEY and SMNVEV (reference sequence). Trimming left V 2 bases short and J 0 bases short, with 4 bases between. CDR3 size: 14 residues. The CDR3 region is CASSLGANTGELFF. CDR3 bases: TGTGCCAGCAGTTTAGGGGCGAACACCGGGGAGCTGTTTTTT.